Presented here are 23 T cell receptor beta chains from one specimen sequenced in a study of shared clonotypes between healthy human individuals. Data came from immunoSEQ multiplex PCR; TCRdb stores just in-frame clones and leaves some out. The sample includes over 2 million clones, roughly 95% of them seen just once. The sample comprised naive CD4+ T cells sorted from blood. Subset in this sample: CD45RA+ positively selected. These receptors came from a man between 18 and 29 years old in good health.

The chain joins TRBV30 to TRBJ1-5; TRBD1 matches at 10 bases. The CDR3 has 15 amino acids. J lost 7 bases, V lost 1 base, and 7 bases had no gene match. Germline CDR1 is GTSNPN and CDR2 is SVGIG (reference sequence). CDR3 region: CAWSATGGAGQPQHF. The CDR3 bases are TGTGCCTGGAGTGCGACAGGGGGCGCGGGGCAGCCCCAGCATTTT.

Note on this clone: The same CDR3 is also encoded by other DNA sequences in this sample. This chain connects TRBV19 to TRBJ1-1, with D possibly being TRBD1 (5 bases). CDR1 and CDR2 from the germline V gene are LNHDA and SQIVND (reference sequence). Trimming took 7 bases from V and 1 from J, leaving 10 bases between them. This CDR3 region has 13 residues. The DNA for the CDR3 is TGTGCCAGTACAAGGGGAACGAACACTGAAGCTTTCTTT. Translation: CASTRGTNTEAFF.

Concerning this clone itself: This sample includes further DNA sequences coding for the same CDR3. The chain employs TRBV7-9 and TRBJ1-1, with no clear D. Per germline, CDR1 SEHNR and CDR2 FQNEAQ (reference sequence). CDR3 length equals 13 residues. The V gene lost 1 base and the J gene lost 3 bases, with 6 bases spanning the gap. CDR3 protein: CASSLVRDTEAFF. In DNA form, the CDR3 reads TGTGCCAGCAGCTTAGTCCGGGACACTGAAGCTTTCTTT. The full variable domain, its missing parts supplied by reference TRBV7-9 and TRBJ1-1, is DTGVSQNPRHKITKRGQNVTFRCDPISEHNRLYWYRQTLGQGPEFLTYFQNEAQLEKSRLLSDRFSAERPKGSFSTLEIQRTEQGDSAMYLCASSLVRDTEAFFGQGTRLTVV.

As concerns this clone: An end of the junction does not agree with germline; a read error may underlie this. The J gene is TRBJ2-5, the V gene TRBV6-1; D uncertain. CDR3 size: 14 residues. Germline V gives CDR1 MNHNS, CDR2 SASEGT. The CDR3 DNA is TGTGCCAGCAGACATAGGGCATTGGAAGATACCCAGTACTTC. As protein: CASRHRALEDTQYF.

This chain links TRBV30 with TRBJ2-3; 8 positions match TRBD1. Trimming at V came to 0 bases and at J to 0 bases, leaving 5 bases not matched to a gene. CDR3 length equals 16 residues. CDR1 and CDR2 from the germline V gene are GTSNPN and SVGIG (reference sequence). The CDR3 region has the DNA TGTGCCTGGAGTGTACAAGGACAGGGAAGCACAGATACGCAGTATTTT. It codes for CAWSVQGQGSTDTQYF.

The chain is built from TRBV30 and TRBJ2-7, with a tentative D call TRBD2 (6 bases). Germline V gene lookup returns CDR1 GTSNPN and CDR2 SVGIG (reference sequence). CDR3 length equals 13 residues. V dropped 3 bases and J dropped 7 bases, with 16 bases sitting between them. CDR3 DNA: TGTGCCTGGAGCCCGGGACTTCCCAAGGAGCAGTACTTC. Residues: CAWSPGLPKEQYF.

The rearrangement uses TRBV27 and TRBJ2-4, with 9 bases that match TRBD2. Trimming at V came to 3 bases and at J to 0 bases, leaving 9 bases not matched to a gene. This CDR3 has 18 residues. CDR1 is MNHEY and CDR2 is SMNVEV in the germline V gene (reference sequence). The CDR3 region has the DNA TGTGCCAGCAGTTTTTGGCTAGCGGGGACTGTAGCCAAAAACATTCAGTACTTC. It translates to CASSFWLAGTVAKNIQYF.

The rearrangement uses TRBV6-5 and TRBJ1-1; D is unresolved. V gave up 6 bases and J gave up 3 bases, with 11 bases separating them. This CDR3 has 13 residues. The V gene's germline CDR1 is MNHEY and CDR2 SVGAGI. The CDR3 sequence is CASSRTRDTEAFF. CDR3 DNA: TGTGCCAGCAGCAGAACAAGGGACACTGAAGCTTTCTTT.

To note about this clone: The identical CDR3 is also encoded by other nucleotide sequences in the sample. This sequence joins TRBV5-1 and TRBJ1-4; D gene unclear. Trimming left V 0 bases short and J 0 bases short, with 3 bases between. This CDR3 spans 14 amino acids. CDR1 and CDR2 from the germline V gene are SGHRS and YFSETQ. CDR3 sequence: CASSLGATNEKLFF. CDR3 nucleotide sequence: TGCGCCAGCAGCTTGGGAGCAACTAATGAAAAACTGTTTTTT.

This clone was seen just once. This sample includes further DNA sequences coding for the same CDR3. The genes are TRBV2 and TRBJ2-7; D is uncertain. Germline-derived CDR1 and CDR2 are SNHLY and FYNNEI. The CDR3 runs to 11 residues. V lost 5 bases, J lost 5 bases, and 7 bases lay in between. CDR3 amino acids: CASSQVHEQYF. CDR3 bases: TGTGCCAGCAGTCAAGTCCACGAGCAGTACTTC.

This clone has just one count. The germline gene is not matched at one end of the junction; a read error may be the cause. The same CDR3 can be traced to other DNA sequences in this sample. The chain couples TRBV25-1 to TRBJ2-7; a possible D gene is TRBD2 (6 bases). CDR3 size: 13 residues. CDR1 is MGHDK, CDR2 SYGVNS, per germline. The CDR3 nucleotides read TGTGCCAGCAGCCGGGACTGGAACTACGAGCAATACTTC. Translation gives CASSRDWNYEQYF.

V usage is TRBV10-3 and J usage is TRBJ2-7; 9 bases line up with TRBD2. V trimming: 10 bases; J trimming: 4 bases; junction bases outside the gene matches: 8. CDR1 ENHRY and CDR2 SYGVKD come from the germline V gene. The CDR3 consists of 13 residues. In nucleotides, the CDR3 is TGTGCCACCGGGGCTAGCGGGGCTTACGAGCAGTACTTC. Translation: CATGASGAYEQYF.

The genes are TRBV2 and TRBJ2-3; 7 bases are a match to TRBD2. The CDR3 sequence is 16 residues long. Germline V gene sequence: CDR1 SNHLY, CDR2 FYNNEI. V lost 2 bases and J lost 6; bases outside the gene matches: 11. This CDR3 reads CASSENVGGRLDTQYF. The CDR3 coding sequence is TGTGCCAGCAGTGAAAACGTGGGAGGGAGGTTGGATACGCAGTATTTT.

The gene calls are TRBV7-9 and TRBJ1-3; TRBD1 might be the D (5 bases). Germline CDR1 SEHNR, CDR2 FQNEAQ (reference sequence). V shed 5 bases and J shed 0 bases, with 14 bases lying between them. The CDR3 is 16 amino acids. DNA of the CDR3: TGTGCCAGCAGCCCTCTGGGGCCGAACTCTGGAAACACCATATATTTT. Protein product: CASSPLGPNSGNTIYF.

This sequence joins TRBV30 and TRBJ2-3; D unclear. V gave up 0 bases and J gave up 4 bases, with 8 bases separating them. Germline V gene data show CDR1 as GTSNPN and CDR2 as SVGIG (reference sequence). The CDR3 covers 13 residues. CDR3: CAWSVLFPDTQYF. CDR3 sequence (DNA): TGTGCCTGGAGTGTACTCTTTCCAGATACGCAGTATTTT. Drawing the rest from reference TRBV30 and TRBJ2-3, the complete variable domain is SQTIHQWPATLVQPVGSPLSLECTVEGTSNPNLYWYRQAAGRGLQLLFYSVGIGQISSEVPQNLSASRPQDRQFILSSKKLLLSDSGFYLCAWSVLFPDTQYFGPGTRLTVL.

As for this clone: Other DNA sequences in this specimen translate into the identical CDR3. The rearrangement joins TRBV5-4 to TRBJ2-5, with D perhaps being TRBD1 or TRBD2 (5 bases each). The V gene lost 0 bases and the J gene lost 5 bases, with 8 bases spanning the gap. The CDR3 sequence is 13 residues long. Germline CDR1 SGHNT, CDR2 YYREEE (reference sequence). The CDR3 reads CASSLGQRETQYF. The CDR3, as DNA: TGTGCCAGCAGCTTGGGACAGCGGGAGACCCAGTACTTC.

This chain joins TRBV9 and TRBJ2-6; D possibly corresponds to TRBD2 (5 bases). The CDR3 is 16 amino acids. Germline CDR1 and CDR2: SGDLS and YYNGEE. V was pared by 1 base and J by 3 bases, with 11 bases between. CDR3 in DNA: TGTGCCAGCAGCGTACCAGACTATTATGGGGCCAACGTCCTGACTTTC. Its protein is CASSVPDYYGANVLTF.

CDR3 bases: TGTGCCAGCAGTTCTGACAGGGCGCCCGGTAATGAAGCTTTCTTT. Protein sequence: CASSSDRAPGNEAFF. The J gene is TRBJ1-1, the V gene TRBV27; 7 bases are shared with TRBD1. Germline assignment: CDR1 MNHEY and CDR2 SMNVEV (reference sequence). The V segment lost 4 bases and the J segment 7 bases; nucleotides outside the gene matches: 12. This CDR3 is 15 amino acids long.

The table lists this clone with a count of one. The rearrangement joins TRBV7-2 to TRBJ2-7; TRBD2 matches at 12 bases. This CDR3 has 18 amino acids. Germline CDR1 and CDR2: SGHTA and FQGNSA. The V segment lost 0 bases and the J segment 1 base; nucleotides outside the gene matches: 7. CDR3 nucleotides: TGTGCCAGCAGCTTAGCTGTCCTAGCGGGAGGGCGATCCTACGAGCAGTACTTC. Protein: CASSLAVLAGGRSYEQYF.

This sequence joins TRBV28 and TRBJ2-7; TRBD1 matches 7 bases. Losses at the gene ends were 4 bases for V and 3 bases for J; bases not matched to a gene: 9. Germline-derived CDR1 and CDR2 are MDHEN and SYDVKM. The CDR3 is 15 amino acids. In nucleotides, the CDR3 is TGTGCCAGCAGTTCAAACCAACGACAGGGCTACGAGCAGTACTTC. Encoded protein: CASSSNQRQGYEQYF.

The V and J genes are TRBV5-1 and TRBJ2-2; D gene unclear. Germline CDR1 is SGHRS and CDR2 is YFSETQ. The V end was cut by 0 bases, the J end by 4 bases, with 10 bases between. The CDR3 sequence is 15 residues long. The CDR3 loop is CASSLGPSSTGELFF. As DNA, the CDR3 is TGCGCCAGCAGCTTGGGACCTTCGAGCACCGGGGAGCTGTTTTTT.

The chain carries TRBV28 and TRBJ2-3; D is undetermined. Germline CDR1 reads MDHEN; CDR2 reads SYDVKM. The V end lost 8 bases, the J end lost 3 bases, and 21 bases lay between the germline ends. The CDR3 totals 16 residues. CDR3 sequence: CASLPPGRSDTDTQYF. The CDR3 DNA follows: TGTGCCAGCTTGCCTCCGGGCAGAAGCGATACAGATACGCAGTATTTT. Drawing the rest from reference TRBV28 and TRBJ2-3, the complete variable domain is DVKVTQSSRYLVKRTGEKVFLECVQDMDHENMFWYRQDPGLGLRLIYFSYDVKMKEKGDIPEGYSVSREKKERFSLILESASTNQTSMYLCASLPPGRSDTDTQYFGPGTRLTVL.

The J gene is TRBJ2-3, the V gene TRBV30, with TRBD2 matching 12 bases. The CDR3 is made up of 17 amino acids. V shed 3 bases and J 2 bases; nucleotides not matched to a gene: 9. CDR1 is GTSNPN, CDR2 SVGIG, per germline (reference sequence). This chain's CDR3 is CAWSSTRTSGNTDTQYF. The CDR3 DNA sequence: TGTGCCTGGAGCTCTACTAGGACTAGCGGGAACACAGATACGCAGTATTTT.